The 29 T cell receptor beta chains listed next were all sequenced from one sample in a study of radiation and T cells in renal cell carcinoma (dated by TCRdb to 2019 to 2021). The time point label corresponds to: baseline pretreatment blood. The label giving this sample's treatment or condition can be read as: 15 Gy SBRT to primary tumor, nephrectomy 4 weeks later. Library preparation employed the immunoSEQ multiplex PCR assay. As stored in TCRdb, this immuneACCESS dataset retains in-frame rearrangements with V and J assigned. A fraction of the clones does not appear; measured against another copy, unresolved V genes explain less than half of the discrepancy, and the remainder lacks a known reason. The table for this sample lists 140,000 or so clones; nearly 90% of them were counted only once. The ten most abundant clones make up about 12% of the sample. The specimen was blood, collected from a patient whose treatment included radiotherapy and nephrectomy. These receptor sequences come from a woman aged 45-59 years with renal cell carcinoma.

The chain recombines TRBV13 with TRBJ2-1, with D possibly TRBD2 on 7 matching bases. Trimming shortened V by 5 bases and J by 8 bases, and 19 bases separated the two germline ends. Germline V CDR1 and CDR2: PRHDT, FYEKMQ (reference sequence). The CDR3 sequence is 15 residues long. The CDR3 coding sequence is TGTGCCAGCAGCGGACGCGGCTACGGGGGGCATGAGCAGTTCTTC. Protein: CASSGRGYGGHEQFF.

This clone was counted once. CDR3 in DNA: TGCGCCAGCAGCTGGGGGACAGGAGCTTCGAACACTGAAGCTTTCTTT. Translated: CASSWGTGASNTEAFF. The chain employs TRBV5-1 and TRBJ1-1; 8 bases map to TRBD1. Unmatched junction bases numbered 8, after V lost 3 bases and J lost 1 base. There are 16 residues in the CDR3. In germline, CDR1 is SGHRS, CDR2 YFSETQ.

The chain recombines TRBV13 with TRBJ1-2; D remains ambiguous. V lost 7 bases and J lost 7, with 19 bases in between. Germline assignment: CDR1 PRHDT and CDR2 FYEKMQ (reference sequence). The CDR3 consists of 14 residues. The CDR3 coding sequence is TGTGCCAGCACCCGACTCCTAGTGCGGGTTGGCTACACCTTC. This codes for CASTRLLVRVGYTF. The full variable domain, completed using reference TRBV13 and TRBJ1-2, is AAGVIQSPRHLIKEKRETATLKCYPIPRHDTVYWYQQGPGQDPQFLISFYEKMQSDKGSIPDRFSAQQFSDYHSELNMSSLELGDSALYFCASTRLLVRVGYTFGSGTRLTVV.

The chain recombines TRBV5-1 with TRBJ2-7; possibly TRBD1 or TRBD2 for D (5 bases each). Trimming left V 4 bases short and J 6 bases short, with 17 bases between. The CDR3 extends over 14 amino acids. Germline V CDR1 and CDR2: SGHRS, YFSETQ. The CDR3 is CASSRTLGTPEQYF. The CDR3 nucleotides read TGCGCCAGCAGCCGTACCCTCGGGACCCCCGAGCAGTACTTC.

The chain joins TRBV19 to TRBJ2-7; 14 bases line up with TRBD2. Per the germline V gene, CDR1 is LNHDA and CDR2 is SQIVND (reference sequence). The CDR3 length is 15 residues. J gave up 2 bases and V 8 bases, and 5 bases lay outside the gene matches. The CDR3 DNA sequence: TGTGCCAGTGCCACGACTAGCGGGGGGGCCTACGAGCAGTACTTC. Amino acids: CASATTSGGAYEQYF.

The CDR3 nucleotides read TGTGCCAGCAGCTCCCGCCCCACCCAGGGGGCGCATCGGGGCTATGGCTACACCTTC. This gives the protein CASSSRPTQGAHRGYGYTF. The genes are TRBV7-9 and TRBJ1-2; TRBD1 matches 8 bases. Germline values: CDR1 SEHNR, CDR2 FQNEAQ (reference sequence). V was pared by 4 bases and J by 4 bases, with 20 bases of the junction left unmatched. This CDR3 spans 19 amino acids.

The chain has TRBV11-3 and TRBJ2-5; 7 bases are shared with TRBD1. This CDR3 has 12 amino acids. Looked up from germline, CDR1 is SGHNT and CDR2 is YENEEA. J lost 5 bases, V lost 5 bases, and 2 bases had no gene match. In DNA form, the CDR3 reads TGTGCCAGCAGCGGGACAGAGGAGACCCAGTACTTC. Amino acids: CASSGTEETQYF.

This chain connects TRBV5-1 to TRBJ1-1, with a possible D match to TRBD1 (6 bases). The CDR3 is made up of 14 amino acids. Per the germline V gene, CDR1 is SGHRS and CDR2 is YFSETQ. The V and J ends lost 3 bases and 1 base respectively, with 10 bases between them. The CDR3: CASSWETGNTEAFF. CDR3 coding DNA: TGCGCCAGCAGCTGGGAGACAGGGAACACTGAAGCTTTCTTT.

J is TRBJ2-5 and V is TRBV6-5, with a possible D match to TRBD2 (6 bases). V was shortened by 5 bases and J by 2 bases, with 6 bases between the two germline ends. In germline, CDR1 is MNHEY, CDR2 SVGAGI. This CDR3 has 12 amino acids. The CDR3 reads CASSGGQETQYF. The CDR3 region has the DNA TGTGCCAGCAGTGGAGGGCAAGAGACCCAGTACTTC.

The genes are TRBV5-8 and TRBJ1-5; D gene uncertain. The CDR3 contains 13 residues. Per the germline V gene, CDR1 is SGHTS and CDR2 is YDEGEE. V was pared by 4 bases and J by 5 bases, with 10 bases between. CDR3 amino acids: CASSPNRDQPQHF. CDR3 coding DNA: TGTGCCAGCAGCCCCAACAGAGATCAGCCCCAGCATTTT.

The chain uses TRBV7-3 and TRBJ2-1; 10 nucleotides agree with TRBD2. The CDR3 covers 14 residues. The ends lost 5 bases at V and 7 bases at J; junction bases unmatched: 5. Per the germline V gene, CDR1 is SGHTA and CDR2 is FQGTGA. The CDR3, as DNA: TGTGCCAGCAGCCGGGCTAGCGGGGGAAATGAGCAGTTCTTC. Translated, it gives CASSRASGGNEQFF.

The V and J genes are TRBV7-8 and TRBJ1-6; unclear D gene. Deletions cut 1 base from V and 8 bases from J, with 12 bases between. The CDR3 covers 15 residues. Germline lookup yields CDR1 SGHVS and CDR2 FQNEAQ. This chain's CDR3 is CASSLVRGHDSPLHF. The CDR3 DNA reads TGTGCCAGCAGCTTAGTACGGGGTCACGATTCACCCCTCCACTTT.

The rearrangement uses TRBV6-5 and TRBJ2-5; 7 bases match TRBD1. The DNA end is more similar to TRBJ2-7, so the J call may be wrong. Germline CDR1 reads MNHEY; CDR2 reads SVGAGI. This CDR3 contains 15 residues. CDR3 protein: CASRKPGQSTYEQYF. CDR3 nucleotide sequence: TGTGCCAGCAGGAAACCGGGACAGTCGACCTACGAGCAGTACTTC.

The chain has TRBV10-2 and TRBJ2-7; 11 bases match TRBD2. The CDR3 spans 14 residues. CDR1 and CDR2 (germline): WSHSY, SAAADI. V shed 8 bases, J shed 2 bases, and the junction held 5 bases outside the gene matches. The CDR3 loop is CASEGTSGPYEQYF. The DNA of the CDR3 is TGCGCCAGCGAGGGGACTAGCGGCCCCTACGAGCAGTACTTC.

This clone was observed a handful of times. The chain combines TRBV14 with TRBJ2-3; no firm D call. CDR1 and CDR2 from the germline V gene are SGHDN and FVKESK. V gave up 4 bases and J gave up 7 bases, with 9 bases separating them. This CDR3 has 12 amino acids. The CDR3 nucleotides read TGTGCCAGCAGCCCCAAAGGATATACGCAGTATTTT. Its translation is CASSPKGYTQYF.

This chain joins TRBV5-5 and TRBJ2-7, with 9 bases lining up with TRBD1. The CDR3 consists of 15 residues. J lost 8 bases, V lost 6 bases, and 15 bases had no gene match. Per the germline V gene, CDR1 is SGHKS and CDR2 is YYEKEE (reference sequence). CDR3 DNA: TGTGCCAGCACCCTCTCAGGGGGACAGGGCCTAAAGCAGTACTTC. The encoded protein is CASTLSGGQGLKQYF.

This chain links TRBV5-1 with TRBJ2-1, with 7 bases that match TRBD1. With V trimmed by 3 bases and J by 8 bases, 8 bases remained unmatched. Germline CDR1 is SGHRS and CDR2 is YFSETQ. The CDR3 consists of 14 residues. The CDR3 sequence: CASSSGTALDEQFF. CDR3 coding DNA: TGCGCCAGCAGCTCCGGGACAGCCCTCGATGAGCAGTTCTTC. The full variable domain, rest sourced from reference TRBV5-1 and TRBJ2-1, is KAGVTQTPRYLIKTRGQQVTLSCSPISGHRSVSWYQQTPGQGLQFLFEYFSETQRNKGNFPGRFSGRQFSNSRSEMNVSTLELGDSALYLCASSSGTALDEQFFGPGTRLTVL.

The CDR3 loop is CASSLGENTQYF. The CDR3 bases are TGTGCCAGCAGCTTAGGAGAAAATACGCAGTATTTT. The rearrangement links TRBV11-2 to TRBJ2-3; D remains ambiguous. Germline V gives CDR1 SGHAT, CDR2 FQNNGV. The ends were cut back, 1 base at V and 7 bases at J, with 6 bases in the middle. The CDR3 is made up of 12 amino acids.

The table lists this clone with a count of one. The V gene is TRBV6-6, the J gene TRBJ2-5; perhaps TRBD1 as D (6 bases). Germline V lookup: CDR1 MNHNY, CDR2 SVGAGI (reference sequence). V was trimmed by 8 bases and J by 5 bases, leaving 24 bases between them. The CDR3 has 16 residues. CDR3 sequence: CASLWGREPGWETQYF. In nucleotides, the CDR3 is TGTGCCAGCCTCTGGGGGCGTGAACCCGGATGGGAGACCCAGTACTTC.

This rearrangement joins TRBV6-1 to TRBJ2-1, with D maybe TRBD2 (6 bases). Germline V gene lookup returns CDR1 MNHNS and CDR2 SASEGT. This CDR3 is built from 17 residues. The germline V and J ends were trimmed by 4 bases and 2 bases, with 18 bases remaining between them. The CDR3 here is CASSALTSLYTYNEQFF. The DNA of the CDR3 is TGTGCCAGCAGTGCCTTAACTAGCCTCTATACCTACAATGAGCAGTTCTTC.

The chain uses TRBV6-5 and TRBJ1-1; TRBD1 is a possible D gene (5 bases). Germline V gene data show CDR1 as MNHEY and CDR2 as SVGAGI. CDR3 size: 15 residues. Between the trimmed V and J ends, which lost 6 bases and 8 bases, there was a span of 22 bases. As DNA, the CDR3 is TGTGCCAGCAGCTACGATCGGGTTTCAGGGAAGGAAGCTTTCTTT. Translating it yields CASSYDRVSGKEAFF.

The chain couples TRBV2 to TRBJ1-1; the match to TRBD1 covers 9 bases. CDR3 length: 13 amino acids. V was clipped by 2 bases and J by 8 bases; unmatched bases: 3. Germline CDR1 reads SNHLY; CDR2 reads FYNNEI. The DNA for the CDR3 is TGTGCCAGCAGTGAATGGGGACAGGGAGAAGCTTTCTTT. The encoded protein is CASSEWGQGEAFF.

This sequence joins TRBV5-4 and TRBJ2-1, with 10 bases that match TRBD1. CDR3 length equals 13 residues. Unmatched junction bases numbered 3, after V lost 6 bases and J lost 6 bases. In germline, CDR1 is SGHNT, CDR2 YYREEE (reference sequence). CDR3 residues: CASTRTGGNEQFF. In nucleotides, the CDR3 is TGTGCCAGCACCAGGACAGGGGGCAATGAGCAGTTCTTC.

The chain recombines TRBV18 with TRBJ1-2; D might be TRBD1 (5 bases). In germline, CDR1 is KGHSH, CDR2 LQKENI. Trimming cost V 4 bases and J 1 base, with 10 bases left between them. The CDR3 loop spans 14 amino acids. The CDR3 loop reads CASSREGDNYGYTF. The DNA for the CDR3 is TGTGCCAGCTCACGGGAAGGGGATAACTATGGCTACACCTTC.

The J gene is TRBJ2-1, the V gene TRBV7-9, with D maybe TRBD1 (6 bases). This CDR3 has 14 residues. CDR1 and CDR2 (germline): SEHNR, FQNEAQ (reference sequence). V lost 1 base and J 10 bases, leaving 14 bases between the germline ends. The CDR3 loop reads CASSLETPGGEQFF. The CDR3 nucleotides read TGTGCCAGCAGCTTAGAAACCCCTGGGGGCGAGCAGTTCTTC.

This clone was detected only once. V and J are TRBV6-6 and TRBJ2-3; D ambiguous. The germline V gene encodes CDR1 MNHNY and CDR2 SVGAGI (reference sequence). V shed 9 bases and J shed 4 bases, with 20 bases lying between them. The CDR3 is 15 residues long. In DNA form, the CDR3 reads TGTGCCAGTAAGAGTTACGTAGGTCCCCCAGATACGCAGTATTTT. Its protein product is CASKSYVGPPDTQYF.

The chain uses TRBV7-2 and TRBJ2-7; 9 bases map to TRBD1. The CDR3 is 14 amino acids. J gave up 1 base and V 5 bases, and 3 bases lay outside the gene matches. Germline V gene data show CDR1 as SGHTA and CDR2 as FQGNSA. The CDR3 loop reads CASSTTGGSYEQYF. The CDR3 coding sequence is TGTGCCAGCAGCACGACAGGGGGTTCCTACGAGCAGTACTTC.

J is TRBJ2-1 and V is TRBV4-3, with D possibly TRBD2 on 6 matching bases. This CDR3 is 15 amino acids long. Between the trimmed V and J ends, which lost 0 bases and 1 base, there was a span of 7 bases. Germline CDR1 LGHNA, CDR2 YSLEER. CDR3 region: CASSQESGSYNEQFF. The DNA of the CDR3 is TGCGCCAGCAGCCAAGAAAGCGGGTCCTACAATGAGCAGTTCTTC.

The CDR3 loop is CASSVGGRWGHYEQYF. In DNA, the CDR3 is TGTGCCAGCAGTGTAGGGGGACGGTGGGGACACTACGAGCAGTACTTC. The chain combines TRBV25-1 with TRBJ2-7; D perhaps matches TRBD1 (6 bases). V was pared by 4 bases and J by 3 bases, with 19 bases between. Germline loops: CDR1 MGHDK, CDR2 SYGVNS. This CDR3 is built from 16 residues.